The present T cell receptor beta chain was sequenced within a study of T-cell memory formation after mild COVID-19. This clonotype was found many times. One entry per CDR3 protein, called by TCRdb with MiXCR from the 5' RACE reads. The repertoire has around 5,000 distinct CDR3 sequences, 44% of them found once; the top ten carry around 2.7%. The TCR was taken from an adult who had mild COVID-19 (a few samples of this study predate the infection). Cell type and time point are not known. Specimen: PBMCs or a T cell subset sorted from them (not recorded which).

Written as DNA, the CDR3 is TGTGCCACCAGTGATCGAATTAGCGGGGGGACCTACAATGAGCAGTTCTTC. Translating it yields CATSDRISGGTYNEQFF. This sequence joins TRBV24-1 and TRBJ2-1, with TRBD2 matching 10 bases. V lost 3 bases and J lost 2; bases outside the gene matches: 6. Per germline, CDR1 KGHDR and CDR2 SFDVKD. The CDR3 covers 17 residues.